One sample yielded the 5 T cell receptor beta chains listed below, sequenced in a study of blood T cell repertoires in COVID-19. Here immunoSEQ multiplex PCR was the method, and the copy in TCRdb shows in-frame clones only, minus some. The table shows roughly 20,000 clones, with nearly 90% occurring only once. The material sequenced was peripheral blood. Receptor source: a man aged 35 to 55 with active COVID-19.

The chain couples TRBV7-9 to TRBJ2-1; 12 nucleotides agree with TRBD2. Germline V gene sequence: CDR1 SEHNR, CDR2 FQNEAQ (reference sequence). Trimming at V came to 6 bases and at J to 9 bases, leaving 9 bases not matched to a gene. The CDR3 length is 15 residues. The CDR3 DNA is TGTGCCAGCAGGCAGACTAGCGGGAGCTCCCTTGAGCAGTTCTTC. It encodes CASRQTSGSSLEQFF.

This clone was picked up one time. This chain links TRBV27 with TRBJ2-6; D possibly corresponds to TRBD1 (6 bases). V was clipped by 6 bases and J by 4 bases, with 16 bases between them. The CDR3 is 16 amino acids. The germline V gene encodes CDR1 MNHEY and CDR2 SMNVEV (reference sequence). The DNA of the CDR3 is TGTGCCAGCAGCCTAACAGGGTTTGCAGGGGCCAACGTCCTGACTTTC. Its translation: CASSLTGFAGANVLTF.

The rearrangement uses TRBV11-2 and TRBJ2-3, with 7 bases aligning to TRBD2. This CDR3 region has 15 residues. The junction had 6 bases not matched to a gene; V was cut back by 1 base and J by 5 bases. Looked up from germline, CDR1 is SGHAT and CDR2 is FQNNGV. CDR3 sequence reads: CASSLVLGGRDTQYF. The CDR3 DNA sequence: TGTGCCAGCAGCTTAGTGTTGGGGGGGAGAGATACGCAGTATTTT.

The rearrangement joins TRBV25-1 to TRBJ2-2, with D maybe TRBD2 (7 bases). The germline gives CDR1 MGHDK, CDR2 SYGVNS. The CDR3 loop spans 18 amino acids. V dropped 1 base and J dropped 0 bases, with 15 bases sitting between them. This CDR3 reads CASSEWGGRGANTGELFF. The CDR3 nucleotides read TGTGCCAGCAGTGAATGGGGGGGCCGGGGAGCGAACACCGGGGAGCTGTTTTTT.

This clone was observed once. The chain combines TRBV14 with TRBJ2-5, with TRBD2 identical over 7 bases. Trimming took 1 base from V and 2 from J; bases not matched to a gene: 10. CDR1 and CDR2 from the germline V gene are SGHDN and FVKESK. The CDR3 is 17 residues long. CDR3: CASSQGYSLAVQETQYF. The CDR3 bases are TGTGCCAGCAGCCAAGGTTATTCGCTAGCGGTGCAAGAGACCCAGTACTTC.